Below are 15 T cell receptor beta chains sequenced from a single sample in a study of cytomegalovirus exposure and HLA in healthy donors. The table came from immunoSEQ multiplex PCR; TCRdb's copy has only in-frame clones and leaves some out. Of approximately 100,000 clones in the sample, 87% were seen once. The source material was PBMCs. All receptors derive from a man younger than 30 in good health and CMV-seropositive.

The rearrangement links TRBV2 to TRBJ1-1; D is possibly TRBD1 (5 bases). Trimming removed 7 bases from V and 5 bases from J, with 11 bases in between. This CDR3 contains 12 residues. The germline CDR1 and CDR2 sequences are SNHLY and FYNNEI. The CDR3 DNA reads as TGTGCCAGCACGGGGGACGGGACTGAAGCTTTCTTT. Residues: CASTGDGTEAFF.

The V call is TRBV7-3, the J call TRBJ1-1, with D possibly being TRBD1 (5 bases). V lost 1 base, J lost 1 base, and 16 bases lay in between. CDR1 and CDR2 (germline): SGHTA, FQGTGA. The CDR3 has 17 residues. CDR3 protein: CASSLIPGEVTNTEAFF. The CDR3 DNA is TGTGCCAGCAGCTTAATCCCGGGGGAGGTCACGAACACTGAAGCTTTCTTT.

This chain uses TRBV15 with TRBJ2-5; a weak D match, TRBD2 (6 bases). This CDR3 is built from 15 residues. V lost 3 bases to trimming and J lost 1 base, with 12 bases between them. Germline CDR1 reads LNHNV; CDR2 reads YYDKDF (reference sequence). CDR3 loop: CATSSLGGPQETQYF. In DNA form, the CDR3 reads TGTGCCACCAGCAGCCTGGGGGGACCCCAAGAGACCCAGTACTTC.

This clone was seen a few times. This rearrangement joins TRBV27 to TRBJ2-7, with TRBD1 identical over 8 bases. The CDR3 totals 12 residues. Trimming removed 5 bases from V and 6 bases from J; junction bases left unmatched: 3. Germline CDR1 reads MNHEY; CDR2 reads SMNVEV (reference sequence). The CDR3 bases are TGTGCCAGCAGTCCCGGACAGGGCGAGCAGTACTTC. Amino acids: CASSPGQGEQYF.

The rearrangement links TRBV6-5 to TRBJ2-7, with 7 bases lining up with TRBD1. CDR1 is MNHEY, CDR2 SVGAGI, per germline. The CDR3 has 14 residues. Unmatched junction bases numbered 10, after V lost 7 bases and J lost 4 bases. The CDR3 coding sequence is TGTGCCAGCAACGCCCGGGACAGCAGATACGAGCAGTACTTC. Protein: CASNARDSRYEQYF.

CDR3 DNA: TGCGCCAGCAGCCATTCCGGGACAGGACTATACAATGAGCAGTTCTTC. Amino acids: CASSHSGTGLYNEQFF. J is TRBJ2-1 and V is TRBV4-1; the match to TRBD1 covers 8 bases. This CDR3 comprises 16 residues. The germline gives CDR1 MGHRA, CDR2 YSYEKL. V was pared by 3 bases and J by 4 bases, with 8 bases of the junction left unmatched.

The CDR3 coding sequence is TGTGCCAGCAGTCCGGGACAGGGGTACGGCGAGCAGTACTTC. Protein: CASSPGQGYGEQYF. The chain employs TRBV27 and TRBJ2-7; 10 bases line up with TRBD1. CDR3 length: 14 residues. Trimming at V came to 5 bases and at J to 6 bases, leaving 7 bases not matched to a gene. The germline V gene encodes CDR1 MNHEY and CDR2 SMNVEV (reference sequence).

The chain uses TRBV10-1 and TRBJ2-3, with TRBD2 matching over 10 bases. Germline-derived CDR1 and CDR2 are WNHNN and SYGVQD (reference sequence). The CDR3 runs to 16 residues. Trimming cost V 9 bases and J 0 bases; bases outside gene matches: 9. Here the CDR3 reads CARKTSGATSTDTQYF. DNA for the CDR3: TGCGCCAGGAAAACTAGCGGGGCAACTAGCACAGATACGCAGTATTTT.

The chain uses TRBV18 and TRBJ2-1, with D possibly TRBD2 on 6 matching bases. V shed 5 bases and J shed 3 bases, with 14 bases lying between them. The germline gives CDR1 KGHSH, CDR2 LQKENI. This CDR3 region has 15 residues. The CDR3 spells CASSTRTDYYNEQFF. The CDR3 DNA reads TGTGCCAGCTCAACCCGAACGGACTACTACAATGAGCAGTTCTTC.

The rearrangement uses TRBV19 and TRBJ2-1, with TRBD2 matching 11 bases. V shed 10 bases and J 7 bases; nucleotides not matched to a gene: 9. The CDR3 has 14 amino acids. Germline values: CDR1 LNHDA, CDR2 SQIVND (reference sequence). The CDR3 bases are TGTGCCACCAACCTAGCGGGAGGATTGAATGAGCAGTTCTTC. The encoded protein is CATNLAGGLNEQFF.

The rearrangement links TRBV10-2 to TRBJ1-1; D may be TRBD1 (6 bases). V was clipped by 7 bases and J by 4 bases, with 13 bases between them. CDR1 and CDR2 from the germline V gene are WSHSY and SAAADI. This CDR3 region has 13 residues. CDR3 region: CASTTRGFTEAFF. CDR3 nucleotides: TGCGCCAGCACCACAAGGGGGTTCACTGAAGCTTTCTTT.

The chain is built from TRBV15 and TRBJ2-7; 12 bases fit TRBD1. J lost 6 bases, V lost 2 bases, and 2 bases had no gene match. The CDR3 consists of 14 residues. Germline-derived CDR1 and CDR2 are LNHNV and YYDKDF (reference sequence). The CDR3 sequence: CATSRRDRGPEQYF. The DNA for the CDR3 is TGTGCCACCAGCAGACGGGACAGGGGGCCCGAGCAGTACTTC.

CDR3 coding DNA: TGTGCCACCAGCAGAGAGGGAAGGGCGGGGCAGCCCCAGCATTTT. This translates into CATSREGRAGQPQHF. V is TRBV15 and J is TRBJ1-5; D call uncertain. V was cut by 0 bases and J by 7 bases, with 13 bases left in between. CDR3 length equals 15 residues. Germline V gene data show CDR1 as LNHNV and CDR2 as YYDKDF (reference sequence).

Turning to this clone: Different DNA sequences within this sample yield the same CDR3. The V gene is TRBV7-2, the J gene TRBJ1-4, with a possible D match to TRBD1 (5 bases). Trimming shortened V by 1 base and J by 5 bases, and 11 bases separated the two germline ends. CDR1 and CDR2 from the germline V gene are SGHTA and FQGNSA. This CDR3 comprises 15 residues. The CDR3 nucleotides read TGTGCCAGCAGCTTAGTCGGGCAGGGAAATGAAAAACTGTTTTTT. It is translated as CASSLVGQGNEKLFF.

V and J are TRBV7-7 and TRBJ2-2, with 7 bases lining up with TRBD1. Germline loops: CDR1 SSHAT, CDR2 FNYEAQ (reference sequence). The V segment lost 1 base and the J segment 6 bases; nucleotides outside the gene matches: 2. The CDR3 consists of 14 residues. The CDR3 DNA reads TGTGCCAGCAGCTTAGGAGGGGGCTCCGGGGAGCTGTTTTTT. Translation: CASSLGGGSGELFF. The whole variable domain, filled in from reference TRBV7-7 and TRBJ2-2, reads GAGVSQSPRYKVTKRGQDVTLRCDPISSHATLYWYQQALGQGPEFLTYFNYEAQPDKSGLPSDRFSAERPEGSISTLTIQRTEQRDSAMYRCASSLGGGSGELFFGEGSRLTVL.